This T cell receptor beta chain was documented in a study of read filtering for tumor transcriptome and immune sequencing. This library used around 400 ng RNA and molecular barcoded adaptors spanning alpha/delta and beta/gamma chains. A single record per CDR3 protein comes from TCRdb applying MiXCR to the reads. The sample includes approximately 40,000 distinct CDR3 sequences, approximately 15% of them seen just once. This clonotype showed up many times. Trimming shortened V by 5 bases and J by 5 bases, and 18 bases separated the two germline ends. Germline-derived CDR1 and CDR2 are SGHAT and FQNNGV. The length of the CDR3 is 15 residues.

The TCR sequence derives from a donor older than 35 with multiple myeloma. The J gene is TRBJ2-5, the V gene TRBV11-2; D is perhaps TRBD2 (6 bases). The sample consisted of a population of CD138-negative cells sorted from bone marrow. Here the CDR3 reads CASSTWGELRETQYF. The CDR3 DNA reads TGTGCCAGCAGCACATGGGGGGAGCTAAGGGAGACCCAGTACTTC.